The 14 T cell receptor beta chains presented below share a single source sample, sequenced in a study of T cell changes during pregnancy in multiple sclerosis. Libraries were prepared by immunoSEQ multiplex PCR; TCRdb keeps only in-frame clonotypes and omits some of them. The sample carries 55,000 to 65,000 clones, 93% recorded once. Specimen: peripheral blood, collected after pregnancy. The receptors here all came from a female donor with multiple sclerosis, enrolled in a pregnancy study.

V is TRBV7-9 and J is TRBJ2-2, with TRBD2 identical over 7 bases. CDR3 length: 15 amino acids. Germline loops: CDR1 SEHNR, CDR2 FQNEAQ (reference sequence). With 0 bases clipped from V and 4 bases from J, the junction kept 2 bases outside the gene matches. Here the CDR3 DNA reads TGTGCCAGCAGCTTAGCCGGGACTACCACCGGGGAGCTGTTTTTT. Translated, it gives CASSLAGTTTGELFF.

The chain has TRBV4-1 and TRBJ2-3; 9 positions match TRBD2. Germline V gene lookup returns CDR1 MGHRA and CDR2 YSYEKL. This CDR3 has 15 residues. The J segment lost 1 base and the V segment lost 1 base, leaving 0 bases of the junction unmatched. The CDR3 DNA reads TGCGCCAGCAGCCAAGCTAGCGGGGGCACAGATACGCAGTATTTT. Its translation is CASSQASGGTDTQYF.

The gene calls are TRBV11-1 and TRBJ2-1; 11 positions agree with TRBD1. J gave up 10 bases and V 4 bases, and 3 bases lay outside the gene matches. Germline lookup yields CDR1 SGHAT and CDR2 FQDESV (reference sequence). The CDR3 loop spans 13 amino acids. CDR3 sequence (DNA): TGTGCCAGCAGCTCCAGGACAGGGGGCGAGCAGTTCTTC. It codes for CASSSRTGGEQFF.

V and J are TRBV19 and TRBJ2-1; 9 positions match TRBD2. V lost 3 bases, J lost 8 bases, and 8 bases stayed unmatched. There are 15 residues in the CDR3. Germline CDR1 is LNHDA and CDR2 is SQIVND (reference sequence). In nucleotides, the CDR3 is TGTGCCAGTAGTATTAGCGGGGGCCCTCCCCATGAGCAGTTCTTC. Residues: CASSISGGPPHEQFF. Complete variable domain (other parts from reference TRBV19 and TRBJ2-1): DGGITQSPKYLFRKEGQNVTLSCEQNLNHDAMYWYRQDPGQGLRLIYYSQIVNDFQKGDIAEGYSVSREKKESFPLTVTSAQKNPTAFYLCASSISGGPPHEQFFGPGTRLTVL.

This chain connects TRBV12-5 to TRBJ2-2; TRBD2 matches at 8 bases. The CDR3 extends over 15 amino acids. J was trimmed by 3 bases and V by 3 bases; bases with no gene match: 3. Germline V gives CDR1 LGHNT, CDR2 FRNRAP. CDR3 region: CASGFSAGDTGELFF. As DNA, the CDR3 is TGTGCTAGTGGTTTCTCAGCGGGAGACACCGGGGAGCTGTTTTTT. The whole variable domain, remainder taken from reference TRBV12-5 and TRBJ2-2, is DARVTQTPRHKVTEMGQEVTMRCQPILGHNTVFWYRQTMMQGLELLAYFRNRAPLDDSGMPKDRFSAEMPDATLATLKIQPSEPRDSAVYFCASGFSAGDTGELFFGEGSRLTVL.

J is TRBJ1-3 and V is TRBV11-3; the match to TRBD1 covers 9 bases. The J segment lost 8 bases and the V segment lost 4 bases, leaving 6 bases of the junction unmatched. This CDR3 region has 14 residues. From germline, CDR1 is SGHNT and CDR2 YENEEA. The CDR3 sequence is CASSSRTGVDTIYF. CDR3 sequence (DNA): TGTGCCAGCAGCTCGAGGACAGGGGTGGACACCATATATTTT.

This clone was seen once. The CDR3 sequence is CASSQETDNSPLHF. The CDR3 DNA reads TGCGCCAGCAGCCAAGAAACAGATAATTCACCCCTCCACTTT. J is TRBJ1-6 and V is TRBV4-3; D uncertain. The V gene lost 0 bases and the J gene lost 5 bases, with 5 bases spanning the gap. Germline assignment: CDR1 LGHNA and CDR2 YSLEER. The CDR3 runs to 14 residues.

This clone has a single count. The chain has TRBV28 and TRBJ2-3, with TRBD2 matching 10 bases. The germline V gene has CDR1 MDHEN and CDR2 SYDVKM. The CDR3 covers 15 residues. Trimming took 6 bases from V and 5 from J; bases not matched to a gene: 8. The CDR3 DNA sequence: TGTGCCAGCAGGTCCCTAGCGGGAGCGGGAGATACGCAGTATTTT. Its translation: CASRSLAGAGDTQYF.

This clone has more than one count but fewer than ten. J is TRBJ2-1 and V is TRBV19; D not resolved. Germline values: CDR1 LNHDA, CDR2 SQIVND (reference sequence). CDR3 length: 14 amino acids. With 3 bases removed from V and 10 bases from J, the gap between germline ends came to 16 bases. The CDR3, as DNA: TGTGCCAGTAGTATCCGCGGTCTGGTTGAGGAGCAGTTCTTC. As protein: CASSIRGLVEEQFF.

The chain is built from TRBV6-5 and TRBJ1-5; D unclear. The CDR3 runs to 15 residues. V was shortened by 6 bases and J by 0 bases, with 12 bases between the two germline ends. Germline CDR1 and CDR2: MNHEY and SVGAGI. CDR3 coding DNA: TGTGCCAGCAGGAGCACTCAGGATAGCAATCAGCCCCAGCATTTT. It is translated as CASRSTQDSNQPQHF.

The V gene is TRBV7-2, the J gene TRBJ2-3; D gene ambiguous. This CDR3 is 13 amino acids long. From germline, CDR1 is SGHTA and CDR2 FQGNSA. Trimming took off 5 bases at V and 8 bases at J, with 14 bases between the two ends. The CDR3 DNA follows: TGTGCCAGCAGCCGGTCTGATTATCCTACGCAGTATTTT. It specifies CASSRSDYPTQYF.

The V call is TRBV6-6, the J call TRBJ1-1; the D gene is possibly TRBD1 (6 bases). The V end was cut by 0 bases, the J end by 5 bases, with 13 bases between. Germline V gene lookup returns CDR1 MNHNY and CDR2 SVGAGI (reference sequence). This CDR3 has 15 amino acids. CDR3 sequence (DNA): TGTGCCAGCAGTTACTCAACAGGGTCTAAAACTGAAGCTTTCTTT. It specifies CASSYSTGSKTEAFF.

The V and J genes are TRBV2 and TRBJ1-5; TRBD1 might be the D (6 bases). The CDR3 extends over 16 amino acids. With 1 base removed from V and 1 base from J, the gap between germline ends came to 11 bases. Germline CDR1 SNHLY, CDR2 FYNNEI. The CDR3, as DNA: TGTGCCAGCAGTGAAGTACAGGGCTTGAGCAATCAGCCCCAGCATTTT. This codes for CASSEVQGLSNQPQHF.

The chain employs TRBV7-2 and TRBJ2-1; 12 nucleotides agree with TRBD2. The germline V gene encodes CDR1 SGHTA and CDR2 FQGNSA. After removal of 4 bases from V and 7 bases from J, the junction contained 11 bases not matched to a gene. The CDR3 is made up of 17 amino acids. As DNA, the CDR3 is TGTGCCAGCAGCTCGGGACAGCGGACTAGCGGGATTAATGAGCAGTTCTTC. Protein: CASSSGQRTSGINEQFF.